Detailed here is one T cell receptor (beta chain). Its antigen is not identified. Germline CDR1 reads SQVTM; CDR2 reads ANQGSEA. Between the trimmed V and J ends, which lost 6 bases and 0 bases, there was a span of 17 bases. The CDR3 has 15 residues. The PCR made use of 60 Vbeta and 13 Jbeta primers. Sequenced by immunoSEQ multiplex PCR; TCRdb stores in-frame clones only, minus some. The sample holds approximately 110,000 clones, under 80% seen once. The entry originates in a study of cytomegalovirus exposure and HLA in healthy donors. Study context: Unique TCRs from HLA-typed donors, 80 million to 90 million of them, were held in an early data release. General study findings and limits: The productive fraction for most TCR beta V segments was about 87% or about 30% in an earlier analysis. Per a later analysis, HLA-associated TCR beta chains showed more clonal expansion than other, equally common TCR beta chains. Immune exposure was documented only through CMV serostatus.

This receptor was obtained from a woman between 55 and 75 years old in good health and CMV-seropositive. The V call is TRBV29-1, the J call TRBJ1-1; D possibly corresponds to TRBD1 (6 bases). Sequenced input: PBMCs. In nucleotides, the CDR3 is TGCAGCGTCGCGGACAGCTTAAATTTGAACACTGAAGCTTTCTTT. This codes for CSVADSLNLNTEAFF.